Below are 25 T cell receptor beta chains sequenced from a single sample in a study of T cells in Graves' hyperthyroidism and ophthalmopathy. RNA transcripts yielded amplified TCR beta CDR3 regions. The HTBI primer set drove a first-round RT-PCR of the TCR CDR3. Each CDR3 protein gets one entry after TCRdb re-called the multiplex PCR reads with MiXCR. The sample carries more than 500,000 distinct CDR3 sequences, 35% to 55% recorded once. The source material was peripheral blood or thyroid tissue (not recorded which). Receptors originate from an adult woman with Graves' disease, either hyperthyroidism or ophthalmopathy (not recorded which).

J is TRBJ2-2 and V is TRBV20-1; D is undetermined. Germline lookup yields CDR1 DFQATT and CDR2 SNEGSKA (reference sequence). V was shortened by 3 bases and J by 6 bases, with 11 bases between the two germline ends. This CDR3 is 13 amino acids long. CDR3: CSASSSSAGELFF. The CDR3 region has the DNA TGCAGTGCTAGTTCGAGTTCGGCCGGGGAGCTGTTTTTT.

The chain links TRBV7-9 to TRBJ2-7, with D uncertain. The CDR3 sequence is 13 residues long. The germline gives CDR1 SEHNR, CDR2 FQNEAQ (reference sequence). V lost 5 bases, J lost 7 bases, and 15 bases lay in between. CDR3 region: CASSPVASGEQYF. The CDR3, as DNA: TGTGCCAGCAGCCCTGTCGCATCCGGGGAGCAGTACTTC.

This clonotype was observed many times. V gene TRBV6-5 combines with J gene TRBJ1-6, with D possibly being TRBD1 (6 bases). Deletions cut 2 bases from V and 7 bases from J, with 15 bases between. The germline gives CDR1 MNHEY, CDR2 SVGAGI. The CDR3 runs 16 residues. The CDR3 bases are TGTGCCAGCAGTTACCCGAGGGGGGGATACAATTCACCCCTCCACTTT. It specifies CASSYPRGGYNSPLHF.

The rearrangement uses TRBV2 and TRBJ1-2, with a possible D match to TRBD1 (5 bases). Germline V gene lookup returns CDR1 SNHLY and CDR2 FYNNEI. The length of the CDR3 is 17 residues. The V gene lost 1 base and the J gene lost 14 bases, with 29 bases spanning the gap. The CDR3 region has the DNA TGTGCCAGCAGTGAAGATCTTGGGGGACTGCCCGTTCCTTTGCTGACCTTC. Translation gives CASSEDLGGLPVPLLTF.

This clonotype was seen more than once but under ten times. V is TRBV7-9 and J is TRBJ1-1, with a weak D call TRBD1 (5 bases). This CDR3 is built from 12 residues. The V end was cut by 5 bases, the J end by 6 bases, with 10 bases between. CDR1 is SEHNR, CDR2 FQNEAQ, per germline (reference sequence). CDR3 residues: CASSIRVSEAFF. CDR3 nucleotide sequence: TGTGCCAGCAGCATCAGGGTTTCTGAAGCTTTCTTT.

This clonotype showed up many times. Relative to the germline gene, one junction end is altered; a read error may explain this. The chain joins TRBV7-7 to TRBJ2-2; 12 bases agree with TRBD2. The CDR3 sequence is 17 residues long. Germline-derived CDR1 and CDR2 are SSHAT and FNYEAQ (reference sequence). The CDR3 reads CASSARLAGESTGELFF. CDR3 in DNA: TGTGCTAGCAGCGCCCGACTAGCGGGAGAGAGCACCGGGGAGCTGTTTTTT.

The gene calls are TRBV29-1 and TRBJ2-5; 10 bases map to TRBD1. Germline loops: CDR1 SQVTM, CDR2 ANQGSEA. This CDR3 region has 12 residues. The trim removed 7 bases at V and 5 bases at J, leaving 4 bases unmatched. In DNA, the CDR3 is TGCAGCGAAAAGGGACAGGGGGAGACCCAGTACTTC. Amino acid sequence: CSEKGQGETQYF. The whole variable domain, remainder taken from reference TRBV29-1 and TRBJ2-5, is SAVISQKPSRDICQRGTSLTIQCQVDSQVTMMFWYRQQPGQSLTLIATANQGSEATYESGFVIDKFPISRPNLTFSTLTVSNMSPEDSSIYLCSEKGQGETQYFGPGTRLLVL.

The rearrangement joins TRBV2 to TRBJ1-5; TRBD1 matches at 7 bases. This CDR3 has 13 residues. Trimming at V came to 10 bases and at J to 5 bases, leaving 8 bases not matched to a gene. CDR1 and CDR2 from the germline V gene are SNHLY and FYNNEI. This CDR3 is CANLDRFDQPQHF. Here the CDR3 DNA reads TGTGCCAACCTGGACAGGTTTGATCAGCCCCAGCATTTT.

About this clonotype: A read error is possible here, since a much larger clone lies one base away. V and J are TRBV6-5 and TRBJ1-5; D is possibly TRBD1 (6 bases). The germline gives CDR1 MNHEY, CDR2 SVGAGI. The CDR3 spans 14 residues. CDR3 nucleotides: TGTACCAGCAGTCCGAGCGGGGGCCATCAGCCCCAGCATTTT. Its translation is CTSSPSGGHQPQHF.

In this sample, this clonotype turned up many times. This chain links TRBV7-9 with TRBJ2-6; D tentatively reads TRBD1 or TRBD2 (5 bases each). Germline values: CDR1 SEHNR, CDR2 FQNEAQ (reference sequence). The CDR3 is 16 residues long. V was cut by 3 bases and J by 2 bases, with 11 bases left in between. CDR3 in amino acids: CASSFSLGAGANVLTF. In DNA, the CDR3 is TGTGCCAGCAGCTTCTCCCTGGGGGCTGGGGCCAACGTCCTGACTTTC. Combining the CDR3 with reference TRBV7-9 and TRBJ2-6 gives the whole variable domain DTGVSQNPRHKITKRGQNVTFRCDPISEHNRLYWYRQTLGQGPEFLTYFQNEAQLEKSRLLSDRFSAERPKGSFSTLEIQRTEQGDSAMYLCASSFSLGAGANVLTFGAGSRLTVL.

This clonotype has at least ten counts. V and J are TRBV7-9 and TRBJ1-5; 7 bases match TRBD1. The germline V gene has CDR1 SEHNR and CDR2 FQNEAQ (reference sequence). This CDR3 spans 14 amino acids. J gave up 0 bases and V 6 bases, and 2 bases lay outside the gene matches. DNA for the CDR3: TGTGCCAGCAGTTCAGGGGGTAGCAATCAGCCCCAGCATTTT. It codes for CASSSGGSNQPQHF.

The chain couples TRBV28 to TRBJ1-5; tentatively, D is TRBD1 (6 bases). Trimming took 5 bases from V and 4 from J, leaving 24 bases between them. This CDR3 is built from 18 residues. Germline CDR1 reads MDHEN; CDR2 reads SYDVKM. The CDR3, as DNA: TGTGCCAGCAGTGCTGAGGAGTGGGGGGGCGAGCAGAATCAGCCCCAGCATTTT. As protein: CASSAEEWGGEQNQPQHF. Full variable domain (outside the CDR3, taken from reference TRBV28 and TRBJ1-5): DVKVTQSSRYLVKRTGEKVFLECVQDMDHENMFWYRQDPGLGLRLIYFSYDVKMKEKGDIPEGYSVSREKKERFSLILESASTNQTSMYLCASSAEEWGGEQNQPQHFGDGTRLSIL.

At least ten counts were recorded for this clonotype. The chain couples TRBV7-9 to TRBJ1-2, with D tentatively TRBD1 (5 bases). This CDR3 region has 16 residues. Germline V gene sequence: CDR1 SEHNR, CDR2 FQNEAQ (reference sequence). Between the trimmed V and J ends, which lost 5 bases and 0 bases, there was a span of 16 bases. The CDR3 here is CASSTYRGPANYGYTF. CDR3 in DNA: TGTGCCAGCAGCACCTATAGGGGACCAGCTAACTATGGCTACACCTTC.

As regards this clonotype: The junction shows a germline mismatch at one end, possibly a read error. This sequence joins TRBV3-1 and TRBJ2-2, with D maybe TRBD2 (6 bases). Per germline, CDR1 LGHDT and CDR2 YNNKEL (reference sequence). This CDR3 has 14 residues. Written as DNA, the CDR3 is TGTGCCAGCAGGCAAGCGGGGAACACCGGGGAGCTGTTTTTT. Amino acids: CASRQAGNTGELFF.

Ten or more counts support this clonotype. In DNA form, the CDR3 reads TGTGCCAGCAGCACCACTAGCGGGAGCTGGGAGACCCAGTACTTC. Its translation: CASSTTSGSWETQYF. The chain recombines TRBV7-2 with TRBJ2-5; TRBD2 matches 11 bases. Germline V lookup: CDR1 SGHTA, CDR2 FQGNSA. V was pared by 5 bases and J by 5 bases, with 7 bases of the junction left unmatched. The length of the CDR3 is 15 residues.

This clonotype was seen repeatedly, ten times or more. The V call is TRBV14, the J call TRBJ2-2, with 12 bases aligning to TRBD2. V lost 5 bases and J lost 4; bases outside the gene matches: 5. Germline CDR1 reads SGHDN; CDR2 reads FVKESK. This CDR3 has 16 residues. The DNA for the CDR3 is TGTGCCAGCAGCGTCGGACTAGCGGGGCCCACCGGGGAGCTGTTTTTT. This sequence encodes CASSVGLAGPTGELFF. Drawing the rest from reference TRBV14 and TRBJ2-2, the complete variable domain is EAGVTQFPSHSVIEKGQTVTLRCDPISGHDNLYWYRRVMGKEIKFLLHFVKESKQDESGMPNNRFLAERTGGTYSTLKVQPAELEDSGVYFCASSVGLAGPTGELFFGEGSRLTVL.

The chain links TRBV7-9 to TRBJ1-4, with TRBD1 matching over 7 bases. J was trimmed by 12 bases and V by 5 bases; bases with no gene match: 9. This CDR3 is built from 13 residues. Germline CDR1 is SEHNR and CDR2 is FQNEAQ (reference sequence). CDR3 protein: CASSPSYRGQLFF. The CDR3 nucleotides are TGTGCCAGCAGCCCGTCCTACAGGGGCCAACTGTTTTTT.

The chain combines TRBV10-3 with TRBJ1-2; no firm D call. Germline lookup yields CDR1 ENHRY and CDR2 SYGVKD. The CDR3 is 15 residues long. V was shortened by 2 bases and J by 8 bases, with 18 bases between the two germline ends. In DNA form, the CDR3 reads TGTGCCATCAGTGAGACTACAGAGACTAACCACGGCTACACCTTC. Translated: CAISETTETNHGYTF.

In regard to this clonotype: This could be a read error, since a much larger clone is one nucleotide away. The DNA for the CDR3 is TGCGCCAGCAGCCAATTTCTTAGAGAGACCCAGCACTTC. Translating it yields CASSQFLRETQHF. The V and J genes are TRBV4-1 and TRBJ2-5, with D hard to call. Germline CDR1 is MGHRA and CDR2 is YSYEKL. The CDR3 contains 13 residues.

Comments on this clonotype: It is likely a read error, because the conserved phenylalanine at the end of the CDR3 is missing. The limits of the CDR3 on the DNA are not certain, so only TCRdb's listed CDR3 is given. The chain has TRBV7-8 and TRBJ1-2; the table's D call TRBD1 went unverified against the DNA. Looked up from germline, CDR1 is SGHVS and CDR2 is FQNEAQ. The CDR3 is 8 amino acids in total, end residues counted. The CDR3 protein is CASSPQGS.

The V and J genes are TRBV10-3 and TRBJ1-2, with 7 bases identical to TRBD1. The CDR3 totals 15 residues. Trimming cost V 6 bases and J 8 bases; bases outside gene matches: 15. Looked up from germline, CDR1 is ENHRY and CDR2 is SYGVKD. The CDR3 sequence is CAIRGTGAGWKGYTF. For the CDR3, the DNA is TGTGCCATCAGGGGAACAGGGGCAGGGTGGAAGGGCTACACCTTC.

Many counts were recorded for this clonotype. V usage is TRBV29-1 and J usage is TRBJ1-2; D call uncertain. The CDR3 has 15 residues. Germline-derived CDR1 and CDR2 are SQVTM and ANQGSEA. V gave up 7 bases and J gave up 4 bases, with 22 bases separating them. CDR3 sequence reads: CSALGPGNVGYGYTF. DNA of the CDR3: TGCAGCGCCCTAGGGCCGGGCAACGTCGGCTATGGCTACACCTTC.

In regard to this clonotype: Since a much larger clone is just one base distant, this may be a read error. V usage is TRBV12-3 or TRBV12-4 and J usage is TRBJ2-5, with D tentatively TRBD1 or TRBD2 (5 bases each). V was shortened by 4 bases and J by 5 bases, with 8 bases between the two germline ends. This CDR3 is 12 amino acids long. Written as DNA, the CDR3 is TGTGCCAGCAGTTGGGGGATGGAGACCCAGTACTTC. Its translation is CASSWGMETQYF.

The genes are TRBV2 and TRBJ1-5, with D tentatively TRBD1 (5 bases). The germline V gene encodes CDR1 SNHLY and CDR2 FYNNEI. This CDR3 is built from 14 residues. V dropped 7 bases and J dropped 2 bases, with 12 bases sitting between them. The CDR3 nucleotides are TGTGCCAGCATGGGGGGAGTGGGCAATCAGCCCCAGCATTTT. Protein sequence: CASMGGVGNQPQHF.

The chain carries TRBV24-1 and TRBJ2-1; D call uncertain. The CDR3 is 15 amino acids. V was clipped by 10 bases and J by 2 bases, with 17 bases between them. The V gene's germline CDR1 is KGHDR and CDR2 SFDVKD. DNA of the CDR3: TGTGCCACAAGTCCCCCAGTCGGAGCCTACAATGAGCAGTTCTTC. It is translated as CATSPPVGAYNEQFF.